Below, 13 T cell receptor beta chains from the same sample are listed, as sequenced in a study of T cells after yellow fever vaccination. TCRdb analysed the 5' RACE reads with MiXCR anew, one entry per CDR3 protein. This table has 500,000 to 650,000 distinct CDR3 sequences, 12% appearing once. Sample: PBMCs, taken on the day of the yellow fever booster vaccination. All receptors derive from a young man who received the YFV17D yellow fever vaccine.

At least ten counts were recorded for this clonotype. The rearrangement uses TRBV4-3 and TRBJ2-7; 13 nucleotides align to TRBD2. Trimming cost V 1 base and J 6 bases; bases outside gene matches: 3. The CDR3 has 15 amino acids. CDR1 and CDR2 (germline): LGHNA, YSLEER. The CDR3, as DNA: TGCGCCAGCAGCCAAGGGACTAGCGGGAGTTCCGAGCAGTACTTC. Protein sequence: CASSQGTSGSSEQYF.

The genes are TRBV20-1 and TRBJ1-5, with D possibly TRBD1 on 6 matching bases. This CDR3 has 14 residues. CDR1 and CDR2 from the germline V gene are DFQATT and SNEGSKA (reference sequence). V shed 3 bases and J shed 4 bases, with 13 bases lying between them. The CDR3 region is CSASKGGINQPQHF. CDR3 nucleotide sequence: TGCAGTGCTAGTAAAGGGGGGATAAATCAGCCCCAGCATTTT.

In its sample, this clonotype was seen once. CDR3 sequence reads: CASSRVGGSQPQHF. The CDR3 coding sequence is TGTGCCAGCAGCAGGGTGGGGGGATCGCAGCCCCAGCATTTT. This chain links TRBV6-1 with TRBJ1-5, with D possibly TRBD1 on 5 matching bases. Trimming cost V 6 bases and J 7 bases, with 16 bases left between them. The CDR3 length is 14 residues. Germline V CDR1 and CDR2: MNHNS, SASEGT.

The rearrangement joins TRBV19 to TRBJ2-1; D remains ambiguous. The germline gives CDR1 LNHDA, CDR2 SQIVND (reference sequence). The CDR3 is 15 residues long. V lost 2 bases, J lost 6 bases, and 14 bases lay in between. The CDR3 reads CASSIRHYLSNEQFF. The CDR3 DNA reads TGTGCCAGTAGTATACGTCACTACTTAAGCAATGAGCAGTTCTTC.

The CDR3 loop is CASSPGLARFNEQFF. The CDR3 nucleotides are TGTGCCAGCAGTCCCGGACTAGCGCGTTTCAATGAGCAGTTCTTC. The V and J genes are TRBV12-3 or TRBV12-4 and TRBJ2-1; 9 nucleotides match TRBD2. The V gene end was trimmed by 5 bases and the J gene end by 6 bases; junction bases not matched to a gene: 8. The CDR3 is made up of 15 amino acids.

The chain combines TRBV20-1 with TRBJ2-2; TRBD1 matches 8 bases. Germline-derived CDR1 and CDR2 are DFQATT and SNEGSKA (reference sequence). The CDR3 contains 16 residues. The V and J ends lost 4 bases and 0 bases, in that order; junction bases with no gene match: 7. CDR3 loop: CSAKSGQASNTGELFF. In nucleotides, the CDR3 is TGCAGTGCTAAATCGGGACAGGCCTCGAACACCGGGGAGCTGTTTTTT.

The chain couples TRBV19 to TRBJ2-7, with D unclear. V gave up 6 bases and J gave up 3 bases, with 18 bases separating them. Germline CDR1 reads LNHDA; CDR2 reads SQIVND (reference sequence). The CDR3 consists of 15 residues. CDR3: CASREGPGRLYEQYF. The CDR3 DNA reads TGTGCCAGTAGAGAAGGACCTGGACGCCTCTACGAGCAGTACTTC.

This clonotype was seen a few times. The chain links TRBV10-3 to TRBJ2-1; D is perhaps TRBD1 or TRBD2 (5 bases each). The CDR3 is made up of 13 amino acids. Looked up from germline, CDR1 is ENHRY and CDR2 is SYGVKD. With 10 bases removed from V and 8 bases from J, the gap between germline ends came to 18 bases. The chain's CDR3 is CATGPYGDDEQFF. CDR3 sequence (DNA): TGTGCCACCGGGCCATACGGGGACGATGAGCAGTTCTTC.

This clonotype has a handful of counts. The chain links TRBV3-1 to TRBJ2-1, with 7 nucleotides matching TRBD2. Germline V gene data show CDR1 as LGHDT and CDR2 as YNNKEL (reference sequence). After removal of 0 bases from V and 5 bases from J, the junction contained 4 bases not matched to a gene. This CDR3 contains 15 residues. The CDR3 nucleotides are TGTGCCAGCAGCCAAGAAGGGAGGGCCAACAATGAGCAGTTCTTC. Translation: CASSQEGRANNEQFF.

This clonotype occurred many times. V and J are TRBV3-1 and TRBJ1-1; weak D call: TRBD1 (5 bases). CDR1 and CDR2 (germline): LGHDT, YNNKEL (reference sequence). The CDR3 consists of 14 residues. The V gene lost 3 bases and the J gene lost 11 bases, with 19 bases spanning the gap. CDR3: CASSQYSTAGVAFF. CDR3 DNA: TGTGCCAGCAGCCAGTACTCGACAGCGGGGGTGGCTTTCTTT.

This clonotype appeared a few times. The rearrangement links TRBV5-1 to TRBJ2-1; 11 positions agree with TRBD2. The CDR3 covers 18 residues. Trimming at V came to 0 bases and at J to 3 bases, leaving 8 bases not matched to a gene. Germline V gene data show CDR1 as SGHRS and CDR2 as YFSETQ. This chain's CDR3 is CASSLELAGAPVYNEQFF. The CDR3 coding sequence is TGCGCCAGCAGCTTGGAACTAGCGGGAGCCCCGGTCTACAATGAGCAGTTCTTC. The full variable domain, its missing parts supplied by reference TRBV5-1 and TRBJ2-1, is KAGVTQTPRYLIKTRGQQVTLSCSPISGHRSVSWYQQTPGQGLQFLFEYFSETQRNKGNFPGRFSGRQFSNSRSEMNVSTLELGDSALYLCASSLELAGAPVYNEQFFGPGTRLTVL.

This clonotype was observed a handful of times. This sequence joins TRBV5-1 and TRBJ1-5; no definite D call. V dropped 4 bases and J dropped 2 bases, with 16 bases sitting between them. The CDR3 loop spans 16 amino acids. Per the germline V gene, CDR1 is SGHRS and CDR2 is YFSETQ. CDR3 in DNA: TGCGCCAGCAGCATAACGGCGGTGGGCGGCAATCAGCCCCAGCATTTT. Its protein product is CASSITAVGGNQPQHF.

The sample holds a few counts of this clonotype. CDR3 region: CASSTGTSSGNTIYF. The CDR3, as DNA: TGTGCCAGCAGTACTGGGACAAGCTCTGGAAACACCATATATTTT. The chain has TRBV5-6 and TRBJ1-3; D perhaps matches TRBD1 (6 bases). V was shortened by 5 bases and J by 0 bases, with 12 bases between the two germline ends. CDR3 length equals 15 residues. Germline CDR1 SGHDT, CDR2 YYEEEE.